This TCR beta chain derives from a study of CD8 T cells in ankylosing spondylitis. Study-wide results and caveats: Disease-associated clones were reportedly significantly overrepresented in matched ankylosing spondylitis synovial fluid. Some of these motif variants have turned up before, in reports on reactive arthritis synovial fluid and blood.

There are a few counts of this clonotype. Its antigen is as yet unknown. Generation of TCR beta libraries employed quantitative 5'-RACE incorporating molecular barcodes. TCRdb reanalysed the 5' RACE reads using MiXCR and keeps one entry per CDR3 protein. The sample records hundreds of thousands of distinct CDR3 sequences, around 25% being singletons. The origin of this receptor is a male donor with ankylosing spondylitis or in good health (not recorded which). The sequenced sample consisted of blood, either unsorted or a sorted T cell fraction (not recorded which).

The CDR3 DNA sequence: TGTGCCAGCCCATCCGGGACAGACTACGAGCAGTACTTC. Residues: CASPSGTDYEQYF. The chain joins TRBV12-3 or TRBV12-4 to TRBJ2-7, with 7 bases identical to TRBD1. The ends lost 8 bases at V and 3 bases at J; junction bases unmatched: 7. The CDR3 runs 13 residues.